This section outlines one T cell receptor beta chain sequence together with its context. Between the trimmed V and J ends, which lost 5 bases and 12 bases, there was a span of 10 bases. This CDR3 contains 11 residues. Germline CDR1 KGHDR, CDR2 SFDVKD. Repertoires were generated with immunoSEQ multiplex PCR, while TCRdb's copy carries only in-frame clones and drops some. The profile shows 98,000 or so clones, around nine tenths of them singletons. This sample was taken from a study of blood T cell repertoires in COVID-19. Study details: From the United States, Italy and Spain came samples of acute and convalescent COVID-19. PBMCs, B-cell-depleted T cells, or T cells were the source of the cDNA or gDNA that made up the material.

This TCR was recovered from a human donor in a cohort sampled during active COVID-19. The chain links TRBV24-1 to TRBJ2-1; D is perhaps TRBD2 (5 bases). Sequencing input: peripheral blood. CDR3 sequence (DNA): TGTGCCACCAGTGCTTATAGCGTGCAGTTCTTC. Its protein is CATSAYSVQFF.